Below, one T cell receptor beta chain is given with its context. In the original workflow: Quantification of nucleated cells was approximated via reference gene primer amplification. The table came from immunoSEQ multiplex PCR; TCRdb's copy has only in-frame clones and leaves some out. V, J and clone size are those of that table, while D and trimming were read from the DNA. Of roughly 190,000 clones listed, 94% are singletons. The CDR3 length is 18 residues. V lost 2 bases to trimming and J lost 7 bases; unmatched junction nucleotides: 16. The germline gives CDR1 GTSNPN, CDR2 SVGIG (reference sequence). Patients from Seattle were sampled longitudinally, starting during active infection. This entry comes from a study of blood T cell repertoires in COVID-19. Study background: COVID-19 samples collected from the United States, Italy and Spain covered acute and convalescent phases. PBMCs, B-cell-depleted T cells, or T cells were the source of the cDNA or gDNA that made up the material.

The chain combines TRBV30 with TRBJ2-1; the match to TRBD2 covers 11 bases. Sequencing was carried out using peripheral blood. This TCR was sampled from a man aged 25 to 40 with COVID-19, enrolled during active disease. In nucleotides, the CDR3 is TGTGCCTGGAGTTCACCGGGACTAGCGGCCACAAGGAGGAATGAGCAGTTCTTC. Amino acids: CAWSSPGLAATRRNEQFF.